This TCR beta chain is drawn from a study of human T cells and chemical hapten exposure. The wider study: Patients, mostly women, had alopecia areata, alopecia totalis or alopecia universalis.

The CDR3 covers 15 residues. The germline CDR1 and CDR2 sequences are MNHNS and SASEGT. V gave up 7 bases and J gave up 0 bases, with 15 bases separating them. Authors' data handling: Sample TCR totals centred on a median of roughly 96,000, ranging roughly 20,000 to 700,000. Using its own MiXCR run on the RACE reads, TCRdb lists one record per CDR3 protein. These V and J calls are TCRdb output, not the study's own analysis. The sample contains approximately 350,000 distinct CDR3 sequences, 5.5% to 8% of which appear only once. As to time point: patch test 1, 2 weeks after DPC sensitization. The treatment is: therapeutic diphenylcyclopropenone sensitization with weekly scalp DPC. Unfractionated whole blood served as the source for total RNA extraction.

The gene calls are TRBV6-1 and TRBJ1-1, with D perhaps TRBD1 (6 bases). The sequence was collected from a woman aged 18 to 35 with alopecia areata. Some clones in this sample may be carry-over from other donors' samples. The sequencing here drew on whole blood, taken in connection with sensitization to the hapten diphenylcyclopropenone (DPC). The CDR3 reads CASNGWTAMNTEAFF. Written as DNA, the CDR3 is TGTGCCAGCAACGGATGGACAGCCATGAACACTGAAGCTTTCTTT.